The rows below give T cell receptor beta chains drawn from one sample of a study of lymphopenia after photon versus proton radiotherapy. The method was immunoSEQ multiplex PCR; TCRdb's version includes in-frame clones alone and lacks a portion of them. The sample gives 52,000 or so clones, about 92% of which show up once; about a sixth is in the top ten. The sample here was peripheral blood, taken from a patient treated with photon-based radiotherapy. These receptors originate from a middle-aged woman with cholangiocarcinoma. The CDR3 runs from the conserved cysteine through the conserved F or W. Each record gives: D gene, J gene, V gene, CDR3 DNA, CDR3 protein. The D gene is left open where the match is weak.

>TRBD2|TRBJ2-3|TRBV4-1
TGCGCCAGCAGCCAACCGGGACTAGCGGGGAGGTGGCCCCCAGATACGCAGTATTTT
CASSQPGLAGRWPPDTQYF
>.|TRBJ2-2|TRBV2
TGTGCCAGCTGGTCGGGCAGGGAGAACACCGGGGAGCTGTTTTTT
CASWSGRENTGELFF
>TRBD1|TRBJ1-2|TRBV5-1
TGCGCCAGCACATACTTAACAGGGGCCCCCTTGGATGGCTACACCTTC
CASTYLTGAPLDGYTF
>TRBD2|TRBJ2-7|TRBV5-1
TGCGCCAGCAGCTTGACGACTAGCGGGGCCTACGAGCAGTACTTC
CASSLTTSGAYEQYF
>TRBD2|TRBJ2-1|TRBV6-5
TGTGCCAGCAGGCAAAAGACTAGCGGGGGTGGTGAGCAGTTCTTC
CASRQKTSGGGEQFF
>TRBD2|TRBJ2-1|TRBV13
TGTGCCAGCAGCCCAGGGGCTAGCGGGGCTTTTGACAATGAGCAGTTCTTC
CASSPGASGAFDNEQFF
>.|TRBJ1-1|TRBV5-4
TGTGCCAGCAGCCTGGGGGGGACCACTGAAGCTTTCTTT
CASSLGGTTEAFF
>.|TRBJ2-1|TRBV6-5
TGTGCCAGCAGTACTTCCAGCTCCTACAATGAGCAGTTCTTC
CASSTSSSYNEQFF
>.|TRBJ2-1|TRBV7-3
TGTGCCAGCAGCTTAGGGGGAGGTGAGCAGTTCTTC
CASSLGGGEQFF
>TRBD1|TRBJ2-3|TRBV11-1
TGTGCCAGCAGTTGGTGGACAGGCCCCACAGATACGCAGTATTTT
CASSWWTGPTDTQYF
>TRBD1|TRBJ2-7|TRBV15
TGTGCCACCAGCAGCACCGGGACAGCAGACTACGAGCAGTACTTC
CATSSTGTADYEQYF
>TRBD1|TRBJ1-4|TRBV28
TGTGCCAGCAGTTCAAGGACAGGGGGGGAAAAACTGTTTTTT
CASSSRTGGEKLFF
>.|TRBJ1-1|TRBV28
TGTGCCAGCAGGTCACAGGGTTGGACTGAAGCTTTCTTT
CASRSQGWTEAFF
>.|TRBJ2-2|TRBV5-1
TGCGCCAGCAGCCGCGGGACAGCGAACACCGGGGAGCTGTTTTTT
CASSRGTANTGELFF
>.|TRBJ1-3|TRBV28
TGTGCCAGCAGTCTGACAGTGTTTGGAAACACCATATATTTT
CASSLTVFGNTIYF